This entry features one T cell receptor beta chain sequence. The data were obtained in a study of CD8 T cells in Susac syndrome. The RNA input was roughly 0.45 to 1 ug, and it was reverse transcribed with random hexamers. By means of immunoSEQ multiplex PCR, TCR beta CDR3 spanning 54 Vbeta and 13 Jbeta underwent amplification. TCRdb redid the calling of the immunoSEQ multiplex PCR reads with MiXCR, one entry per CDR3 protein. The sample shows 150,000 to 200,000 distinct CDR3 sequences, less than 95% of them seen only once. Sequencing targeted TCR beta in blood CD8+ and CD4+ T cells. It was healthy donors who served as the controls, matched for age and sex. The CDR3 is 15 amino acids. Looked up from germline, CDR1 is PRHDT and CDR2 is FYEKMQ (reference sequence). With 3 bases removed from V and 6 bases from J, the gap between germline ends came to 18 bases.

The chain links TRBV13 to TRBJ2-7; perhaps D is TRBD1 or TRBD2 (5 bases each). The TCR was taken from a human donor in good health. Sequencing used CD4+ T cells from PBMCs. CDR3 loop: CASSFVNGAKGEQYF. CDR3 nucleotide sequence: TGTGCCAGCAGCTTCGTAAACGGGGCCAAGGGCGAGCAGTACTTC.